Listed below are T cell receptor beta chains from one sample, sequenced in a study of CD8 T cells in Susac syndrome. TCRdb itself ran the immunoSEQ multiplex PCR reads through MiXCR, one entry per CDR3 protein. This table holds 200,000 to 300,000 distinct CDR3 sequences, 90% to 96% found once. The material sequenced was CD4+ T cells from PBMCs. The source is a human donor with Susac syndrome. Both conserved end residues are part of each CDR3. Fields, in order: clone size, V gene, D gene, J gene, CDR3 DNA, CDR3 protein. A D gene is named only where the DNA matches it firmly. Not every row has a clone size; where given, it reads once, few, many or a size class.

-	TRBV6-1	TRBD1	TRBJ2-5	TGTGCCAGCACGCGGGACAGGGGTCGAGAGACCCAGTACTTC	CASTRDRGRETQYF
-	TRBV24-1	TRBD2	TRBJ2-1	TGTGCCACCAGTGATACCGGACTAGGGAATGAGCAGTTCTTC	CATSDTGLGNEQFF
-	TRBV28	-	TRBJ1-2	TGTGCCAGCAGCTCTCAGGGAGTCGGTGGCTACACCTTC	CASSSQGVGGYTF
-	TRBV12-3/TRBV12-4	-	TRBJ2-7	TGTGCCAGCAGTCTTTGGCCGCCATCCTACGAGCAGTACTTC	CASSLWPPSYEQYF
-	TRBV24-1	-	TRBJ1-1	TGTGCCACCGGGGGGGCGAGTAGCACTGAAGCTTTCTTT	CATGGASSTEAFF
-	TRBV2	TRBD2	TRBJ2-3	TGTGCCAGCAGGGCTAGCGGGCCTAGCACAGATACGCAGTATTTT	CASRASGPSTDTQYF
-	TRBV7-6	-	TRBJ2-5	TGTGCCAGCAGCTTAAGGCGGGGAACCGCGGAGACCCAGTACTTC	CASSLRRGTAETQYF
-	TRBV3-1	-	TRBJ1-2	TGTGCCAGCAGCCAAGATATGGGGCTCAACTATGGCTACACCTTC	CASSQDMGLNYGYTF
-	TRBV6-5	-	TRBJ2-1	TGTGCCAGCAGCAAAGGTATCCATGAGCAGTTCTTC	CASSKGIHEQFF
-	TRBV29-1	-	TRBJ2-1	TGCAGCGTTGTATGGACCGACAATGAGCAGTTCTTC	CSVVWTDNEQFF
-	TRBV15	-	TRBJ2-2	TGTGCCACCAGCAGATCCTATAGCGGTAGTACCGGGGAGCTGTTTTTT	CATSRSYSGSTGELFF
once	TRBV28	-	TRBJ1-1	TGTGCCAGCAGTTTGGCCTCCTCACTGGCTGAAGCTTTCTTT	CASSLASSLAEAFF
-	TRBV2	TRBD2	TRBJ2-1	TGTGCCAGCAGTTCCCTAGCGGGAGAGGGCAATGAGCAGTTCTTC	CASSSLAGEGNEQFF
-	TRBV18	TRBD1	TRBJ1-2	TGTGCCAGCTCACCGGATCCAGGGGGGTCTAAAGGCTACACCTTC	CASSPDPGGSKGYTF
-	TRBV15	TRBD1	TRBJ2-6	TGTGCCACCAGCGGCGGGACAGGGGAGGGAGGGGCCAACGTCCTGACTTTC	CATSGGTGEGGANVLTF
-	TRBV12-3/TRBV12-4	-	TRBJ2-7	TGTGCCAGCAGCCTGACTACAACACGATCCTACGAGCAGTACTTC	CASSLTTTRSYEQYF
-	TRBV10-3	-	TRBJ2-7	TGTGCCATCAGTGGGGGAACCTACGAGCAGTACTTC	CAISGGTYEQYF
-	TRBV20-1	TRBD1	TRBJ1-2	TGCAGTGCTAGAGGTGGACAGGGGGCCGCCTGGGTCTACACCTTC	CSARGGQGAAWVYTF
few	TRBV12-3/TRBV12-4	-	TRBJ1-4	TGTGCCAGCAGTTTACGCGAAAAACTGTTTTTT	CASSLREKLFF
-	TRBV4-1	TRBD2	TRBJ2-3	TGCGCCAGCAGCCAAGATTTCGGACTAGCATCCCCAGATACGCAGTATTTT	CASSQDFGLASPDTQYF
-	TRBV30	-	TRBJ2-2	TGTGCCTGGAGTAAAAGACGGGACGCCGGGGAGCTGTTTTTT	CAWSKRRDAGELFF
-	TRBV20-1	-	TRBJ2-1	TGCAGTGCTAGCGGCACCACCTACAATGAGCAGTTCTTC	CSASGTTYNEQFF
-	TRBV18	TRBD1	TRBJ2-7	TGTGCCAGCTCACCCATACAAACGACAGGGGGCTACGAGCAGTACTTC	CASSPIQTTGGYEQYF
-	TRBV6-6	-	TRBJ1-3	TGTGCCAGCAGTTACTCGATAGCTGGAAACACCATATATTTT	CASSYSIAGNTIYF